The 23 T cell receptor beta chains below were found in one sample sequenced in a study of CXCR3-negative and CXCR3-positive naive CD8 T cells. It was by 5' RACE with UMI labels that the TRB cDNA libraries were prepared. No DNA is given; TCRdb re-called the 5' RACE reads and lists each CDR3 protein once. The record lists over 35,000 distinct CDR3 sequences, of which the ten most abundant hold about 14%. The material sequenced was memory CD8+ T cells from blood. The receptors come from a human donor in good health. Some clones in this sample may be carry-over from other donors' samples.

The gene calls are TRBV6-4 and TRBJ2-5; TCRdb indicates TRBD1, and absent DNA this call remains unverified. The CDR3 is made up of 15 amino acids. CDR1 and CDR2 (germline): MRHNA, SNTAGT. CDR3 loop: CASSAGTGGQETQYF.

This sequence joins TRBV5-1 and TRBJ2-7; TCRdb gives TRBD1 as the D gene, but with no DNA this cannot be confirmed. Germline V lookup: CDR1 SGHRS, CDR2 YFSETQ. This CDR3 comprises 14 residues. The CDR3 here is CASSVGQGKNEQYF. Combining the CDR3 with reference TRBV5-1 and TRBJ2-7 gives the whole variable domain KAGVTQTPRYLIKTRGQQVTLSCSPISGHRSVSWYQQTPGQGLQFLFEYFSETQRNKGNFPGRFSGRQFSNSRSEMNVSTLELGDSALYLCASSVGQGKNEQYFGPGTRLTVT.

The chain has TRBV6-6 and TRBJ1-2. Germline lookup yields CDR1 MNHNY and CDR2 SVGAGI (reference sequence). The CDR3 has 15 residues. CDR3 amino acids: CASSQTGTAIKGYTF.

The genes are TRBV10-3 and TRBJ2-7. This CDR3 region has 11 residues. Per germline, CDR1 ENHRY and CDR2 SYGVKD. This chain's CDR3 is CAISGHYEQYF.

The chain couples TRBV3-1 to TRBJ2-3; TCRdb outputs TRBD1, but without DNA this stays unchecked. The CDR3 is 14 amino acids. CDR1 and CDR2 from the germline V gene are LGHDT and YNNKEL (reference sequence). The CDR3 spells CASSQGQAPDTQYF.

The chain is built from TRBV6-6 and TRBJ1-1. The CDR3 runs to 17 residues. CDR1 and CDR2 (germline): MNHNY, SVGAGI (reference sequence). The CDR3 sequence is CASSFPLRGRGKTEAFF.

The chain joins TRBV6-5 to TRBJ2-5; the D call from TCRdb, TRBD2, cannot be confirmed without DNA. The CDR3 runs 14 residues. CDR1 is MNHEY and CDR2 is SVGAGI in the germline V gene. CDR3 region: CASSQTSGQETQYF.

The CDR3 loop reads CAGSLDGFQETQYF. The chain combines TRBV7-9 with TRBJ2-5. CDR3 length: 14 amino acids. Germline V lookup: CDR1 SEHNR, CDR2 FQNEAQ (reference sequence). Supplemented by reference TRBV7-9 and TRBJ2-5, the full variable domain reads DTGVSQNPRHKITKRGQNVTFRCDPISEHNRLYWYRQTLGQGPEFLTYFQNEAQLEKSRLLSDRFSAERPKGSFSTLEIQRTEQGDSAMYLCAGSLDGFQETQYFGPGTRLLVL.

This chain connects TRBV11-2 to TRBJ1-6; the D gene TCRdb calls, TRBD1, cannot be checked with no DNA. This CDR3 has 16 amino acids. Germline V gene sequence: CDR1 SGHAT, CDR2 FQNNGV. CDR3 residues: CASSRDRGSYNSPLHF.

This chain connects TRBV27 to TRBJ1-5; the D call from TCRdb, TRBD1, cannot be confirmed without DNA. The CDR3 totals 14 residues. Germline assignment: CDR1 MNHEY and CDR2 SMNVEV (reference sequence). The CDR3 here is CASSFIGANQPQHF.

This sequence joins TRBV25-1 and TRBJ1-1; the D call from TCRdb, TRBD1, cannot be confirmed without DNA. CDR1 and CDR2 (germline): MGHDK, SYGVNS. The CDR3 totals 12 residues. This CDR3 reads CASSSGVDGAFF.

The chain combines TRBV28 with TRBJ2-1; TCRdb's D call, TRBD2, is unchecked because there is no DNA. The germline CDR1 and CDR2 sequences are MDHEN and SYDVKM. The CDR3 sequence is 15 residues long. The CDR3 region is CASSPERGAYNEQFF.

The rearrangement joins TRBV29-1 to TRBJ2-5; absent DNA, TCRdb's TRBD1 call cannot be checked. The CDR3 has 12 residues. The germline gives CDR1 SQVTM, CDR2 ANQGSEA. The CDR3 region is CSLGGDGETQYF. The variable domain in full, with the rest retrieved from reference TRBV29-1 and TRBJ2-5, is SAVISQKPSRDICQRGTSLTIQCQVDSQVTMMFWYRQQPGQSLTLIATANQGSEATYESGFVIDKFPISRPNLTFSTLTVSNMSPEDSSIYLCSLGGDGETQYFGPGTRLLVL.

The gene calls are TRBV28 and TRBJ1-1; TCRdb proposes TRBD1, but this gene call is untestable without DNA. CDR1 MDHEN and CDR2 SYDVKM come from the germline V gene. CDR3 length: 14 amino acids. The CDR3 spells CASSSRHRVAEAFF.

This rearrangement joins TRBV7-8 to TRBJ2-1; TCRdb names TRBD1, which stays unverified in the absence of DNA. In germline, CDR1 is SGHVS, CDR2 FQNEAQ. The CDR3 sequence is 14 residues long. The chain's CDR3 is CASSLLQAYNEQFF.

The chain recombines TRBV6-2 or TRBV6-3 with TRBJ2-1. The CDR3 sequence is 13 residues long. Germline CDR1 and CDR2: MNHEY and SVGEGT. The CDR3 region is CASTTGEANEQFF.

The V call is TRBV4-3, the J call TRBJ2-1; TCRdb reports TRBD2, a call that lacks DNA to check it against. Germline assignment: CDR1 LGHNA and CDR2 YSLEER. The CDR3 consists of 16 residues. CDR3: CASSQAPSGAYNEQFF.

CDR3 residues: CSARGLTRGDTDTQYF. V gene TRBV20-1 combines with J gene TRBJ2-3; TCRdb's assignment of TRBD2 cannot be checked, as there is no DNA. The CDR3 consists of 16 residues. Per the germline V gene, CDR1 is DFQATT and CDR2 is SNEGSKA (reference sequence).

The chain joins TRBV14 to TRBJ2-7. Germline-derived CDR1 and CDR2 are SGHDN and FVKESK. The CDR3 consists of 15 residues. CDR3: CASSQYMDSSYEQYF.

The chain carries TRBV7-9 and TRBJ1-2. Germline CDR1 is SEHNR and CDR2 is FQNEAQ (reference sequence). The CDR3 contains 16 residues. The CDR3 spells CASSPKEGKTNYGYTF. Using reference TRBV7-9 and TRBJ1-2 for the parts outside the CDR3, the full variable domain is DTGVSQNPRHKITKRGQNVTFRCDPISEHNRLYWYRQTLGQGPEFLTYFQNEAQLEKSRLLSDRFSAERPKGSFSTLEIQRTEQGDSAMYLCASSPKEGKTNYGYTFGSGTRLTVV.

The chain links TRBV20-1 to TRBJ1-1; TCRdb designates TRBD1, a call that cannot be tested without DNA. The CDR3 runs to 12 residues. Looked up from germline, CDR1 is DFQATT and CDR2 is SNEGSKA (reference sequence). This chain's CDR3 is CSGRRTDTEAFF.

The chain combines TRBV4-1 with TRBJ2-7. The CDR3 sequence is 16 residues long. Germline assignment: CDR1 MGHRA and CDR2 YSYEKL. The CDR3 loop is CASSQDLKDRNYEQYF.

V and J are TRBV28 and TRBJ1-2; without DNA, the TCRdb call of TRBD1 cannot be checked. The CDR3 totals 13 residues. Germline V lookup: CDR1 MDHEN, CDR2 SYDVKM. The CDR3 loop is CASSRGAGWGYTF.